Below are 29 T cell receptor beta chains sequenced from a single sample in a study of neurological immune-mediated disorders. TCRdb recomputed calls from the 5' RACE reads with MiXCR, one row per CDR3 protein. Here the sample spans 55,000 to 75,000 distinct CDR3 sequences, 2% to 2.5% being singletons. The sequenced sample consisted of PBMCs. The source is a man aged 50-59 years with multiple sclerosis.

At least ten counts were recorded for this clonotype. The chain combines TRBV20-1 with TRBJ2-3; either TRBD1 or TRBD2 may fit D (5 bases each). The V end was cut by 1 base, the J end by 2 bases, with 7 bases between. This CDR3 is built from 13 residues. The germline CDR1 and CDR2 sequences are DFQATT and SNEGSKA (reference sequence). The CDR3 nucleotides are TGCAGTGCTAGAGCCGGGACCACAGATACGCAGTATTTT. It specifies CSARAGTTDTQYF.

This clonotype was recorded at least ten times. The genes are TRBV11-2 and TRBJ2-7; D possibly uses TRBD1 or TRBD2 (5 bases each). The length of the CDR3 is 14 residues. The V end lost 3 bases, the J end lost 1 base, and 10 bases lay between the germline ends. Germline CDR1 and CDR2: SGHAT and FQNNGV. CDR3 amino acids: CASSLARESYEQYF. Written as DNA, the CDR3 is TGTGCCAGCAGCTTGGCCAGGGAGTCCTACGAGCAGTACTTC.

This clonotype was detected ten times or more. The J gene is TRBJ1-5, the V gene TRBV12-3 or TRBV12-4, with unresolved D. Trimming left V 6 bases short and J 7 bases short, with 10 bases between. This CDR3 has 12 amino acids. CDR3 sequence (DNA): TGTGCCAGCAGGATCGGGTCCCAGCCCCAGCATTTT. It is translated as CASRIGSQPQHF.

This clonotype was detected ten times or more. The J gene is TRBJ2-1, the V gene TRBV5-1; D assignment may be TRBD1 or TRBD2 (5 bases each). CDR1 is SGHRS, CDR2 YFSETQ, per germline. The V gene lost 4 bases and the J gene lost 5 bases, with 13 bases spanning the gap. The CDR3 spans 14 residues. CDR3 sequence (DNA): TGCGCCAGCAGCGAGGGACCGGATCACAATGAGCAGTTCTTC. Amino acids: CASSEGPDHNEQFF.

This clonotype has at least ten counts. This chain uses TRBV4-2 with TRBJ2-1; 10 bases fit TRBD2. CDR1 and CDR2 (germline): LGHNA, YNFKEQ. The trim removed 2 bases at V and 5 bases at J, leaving 6 bases unmatched. The CDR3 totals 16 residues. The CDR3 DNA sequence: TGTGCCAGCAGCCAACCCTCAGCGGGGGGGGACAATGAGCAGTTCTTC. Protein sequence: CASSQPSAGGDNEQFF.

This clonotype was counted at least ten times. The chain's CDR3 is CSANTALAKNIQYF. Written as DNA, the CDR3 is TGCAGTGCTAACACAGCACTAGCCAAAAACATTCAGTACTTC. The chain recombines TRBV20-1 with TRBJ2-4; D not resolved. Trimming pared 4 bases from V and 0 bases from J, leaving 10 bases between. Looked up from germline, CDR1 is DFQATT and CDR2 is SNEGSKA (reference sequence). CDR3 size: 14 residues.

This clonotype was observed at least ten times. The chain employs TRBV15 and TRBJ2-5, with unresolved D. With 5 bases removed from V and 2 bases from J, the gap between germline ends came to 12 bases. Per germline, CDR1 LNHNV and CDR2 YYDKDF (reference sequence). The CDR3 is 14 amino acids. CDR3 DNA sequence: TGTGCCACCAGCCCCCAAAGACCGCAAGAGACCCAGTACTTC. The encoded protein is CATSPQRPQETQYF.

This clonotype was observed at least ten times. The chain joins TRBV20-1 to TRBJ2-1, with 8 bases matching TRBD2. After removal of 6 bases from V and 6 bases from J, the junction contained 10 bases not matched to a gene. The CDR3 loop spans 14 amino acids. From germline, CDR1 is DFQATT and CDR2 SNEGSKA (reference sequence). CDR3: CSAPSGGRGNEQFF. CDR3 nucleotide sequence: TGCAGTGCGCCCAGCGGGGGCCGGGGCAATGAGCAGTTCTTC.

This clonotype came up many times. The chain is built from TRBV11-3 and TRBJ2-5; the match to TRBD2 covers 7 bases. Germline V lookup: CDR1 SGHNT, CDR2 YENEEA. This CDR3 region has 15 residues. The J segment lost 2 bases and the V segment lost 5 bases, leaving 8 bases of the junction unmatched. CDR3 amino acids: CASSPRGRPQETQYF. DNA of the CDR3: TGTGCCAGCAGCCCGCGGGGGAGACCACAAGAGACCCAGTACTTC.

As regards this clonotype: Germline is not matched at one junction end, which may reflect a read error. The genes are TRBV3-1 and TRBJ1-2; D not certain. Germline V gene lookup returns CDR1 LGHDT and CDR2 YNNKEL (reference sequence). The CDR3 runs 12 residues. The CDR3 here is CDSSTGDYGYTF. CDR3 bases: TGTGACAGCAGCACGGGAGACTATGGCTACACCTTC.

This clonotype came up many times. The chain links TRBV7-9 to TRBJ2-7; D is undetermined. Germline V gives CDR1 SEHNR, CDR2 FQNEAQ (reference sequence). V shed 1 base and J shed 0 bases, with 16 bases lying between them. CDR3 length: 17 residues. The CDR3 nucleotides read TGTGCCAGCAGCTTAGTTCTGAGAGCAGCGAGCTCCTACGAGCAGTACTTC. Its translation is CASSLVLRAASSYEQYF.

The sample holds many counts of this clonotype. The chain couples TRBV5-5 to TRBJ2-3; D unclear. V lost 0 bases to trimming and J lost 14 bases, with 10 bases between them. The CDR3 covers 11 residues. Germline V CDR1 and CDR2: SGHKS, YYEKEE (reference sequence). The CDR3 here is CASSLDSGPYF. For the CDR3, the DNA is TGTGCCAGCAGCTTGGACAGTGGGCCGTATTTT.

This clonotype was found many times. The chain combines TRBV10-3 with TRBJ1-5; 9 bases map to TRBD1. This CDR3 spans 14 amino acids. Trimming at V came to 10 bases and at J to 4 bases, leaving 8 bases not matched to a gene. CDR1 and CDR2 from the germline V gene are ENHRY and SYGVKD. DNA of the CDR3: TGTGCCACCTGCCGACAGGGGGAAAATCAGCCCCAGCATTTT. Translated, it gives CATCRQGENQPQHF.

This clonotype has a count of ten or more. This sequence joins TRBV6-5 and TRBJ2-5; 9 positions match TRBD2. This CDR3 comprises 14 residues. With 6 bases clipped from V and 5 bases from J, the junction kept 7 bases outside the gene matches. Germline CDR1 MNHEY, CDR2 SVGAGI. The CDR3 here is CASSRGLARETQYF. As DNA, the CDR3 is TGTGCCAGCAGCCGCGGACTAGCGCGCGAGACCCAGTACTTC.

V is TRBV18 and J is TRBJ1-4; 9 bases align to TRBD1. The CDR3 runs to 14 residues. V shed 6 bases, J shed 7 bases, and the junction held 6 bases outside the gene matches. Germline V CDR1 and CDR2: KGHSH, LQKENI. In DNA, the CDR3 is TGTGCCAGCTCCCCGGACAGGGGTACTGAAAAACTGTTTTTT. Protein: CASSPDRGTEKLFF.

In this sample, this clonotype turned up many times. This chain connects TRBV20-1 to TRBJ1-1, with D unclear. V was trimmed by 0 bases and J by 7 bases, leaving 9 bases between them. This CDR3 spans 12 amino acids. In germline, CDR1 is DFQATT, CDR2 SNEGSKA (reference sequence). CDR3 nucleotide sequence: TGCAGTGCTAGAGATCCGACGATTGAAGCTTTCTTT. Residues: CSARDPTIEAFF.

This clonotype showed up many times. The chain carries TRBV20-1 and TRBJ2-5, with a weak D call TRBD1 (6 bases). In germline, CDR1 is DFQATT, CDR2 SNEGSKA (reference sequence). The CDR3 sequence is 13 residues long. V was clipped by 5 bases and J by 0 bases, with 10 bases between them. CDR3 residues: CSAGGPNQETQYF. The CDR3 bases are TGCAGTGCTGGGGGCCCGAACCAAGAGACCCAGTACTTC.

Ten or more counts support this clonotype. This rearrangement joins TRBV12-3 or TRBV12-4 to TRBJ2-2; unclear D gene. The V gene lost 2 bases and the J gene lost 1 base, with 5 bases spanning the gap. CDR3 length: 14 residues. DNA for the CDR3: TGTGCCAGCAGTTTACACCAGAACACCGGGGAGCTGTTTTTT. Translating it yields CASSLHQNTGELFF.

At least ten counts were recorded for this clonotype. J is TRBJ2-6 and V is TRBV14; D is perhaps TRBD2 (6 bases). The V end lost 4 bases, the J end lost 0 bases, and 16 bases lay between the germline ends. CDR1 and CDR2 from the germline V gene are SGHDN and FVKESK. The length of the CDR3 is 18 residues. The CDR3 loop is CASSPGSGVSSGANVLTF. CDR3 nucleotides: TGTGCCAGCAGCCCTGGGTCGGGGGTGAGCTCTGGGGCCAACGTCCTGACTTTC.

This clonotype was observed at least ten times. The V gene is TRBV20-1, the J gene TRBJ2-5; 11 bases match TRBD1. Per germline, CDR1 DFQATT and CDR2 SNEGSKA (reference sequence). V gave up 5 bases and J gave up 4 bases; unmatched junction bases: 3. The CDR3 runs to 13 residues. As DNA, the CDR3 is TGCAGTGCTTGGACAGGGGGCGGAGAGACCCAGTACTTC. Protein sequence: CSAWTGGGETQYF.

In the case of this clonotype: A much larger clone is a single base away; this may be a read error. The rearrangement joins TRBV6-1 to TRBJ2-5; D remains ambiguous. Germline values: CDR1 MNHNS, CDR2 SASEGT. The V end was cut by 4 bases, the J end by 0 bases, with 12 bases between. The CDR3 loop spans 15 amino acids. The CDR3 reads CASSVGRGYQETQYF. The CDR3 nucleotides are TGTGCCAGCAGTGTAGGTCGAGGTTACCAAGAGACCCAGTACTTC.

This clonotype came up many times. The CDR3 nucleotides are TGTGCCAGCAGTGCCCCACGGGGGGGCTACACCTTC. It is translated as CASSAPRGGYTF. The chain couples TRBV12-3 or TRBV12-4 to TRBJ1-2; perhaps TRBD1 as D (5 bases). This CDR3 is 12 amino acids long. V was clipped by 5 bases and J by 8 bases, with 12 bases between them.

This clonotype was observed many times. J is TRBJ2-1 and V is TRBV3-1; 7 bases align to TRBD2. CDR1 LGHDT and CDR2 YNNKEL come from the germline V gene (reference sequence). The CDR3 consists of 15 residues. J gave up 4 bases and V 3 bases, and 6 bases lay outside the gene matches. The CDR3 DNA follows: TGTGCCAGCAGCCATGGCAGCGGGGCGTACAATGAGCAGTTCTTC. It yields the protein CASSHGSGAYNEQFF.

There are a few counts of this clonotype. The junction departs from germline at one end; a sequencing error may be responsible. The chain couples TRBV6-5 to TRBJ2-5; weak D call: TRBD2 (7 bases). The CDR3 contains 15 residues. CDR1 is MNHEY, CDR2 SVGAGI, per germline. The CDR3 loop reads CASSYSGGAGEIQYF. CDR3 DNA sequence: TGTGCCAGCAGTTACTCGGGGGGGGCGGGGGAGATCCAGTACTTC.

Many counts were recorded for this clonotype. The genes are TRBV12-3 or TRBV12-4 and TRBJ1-2, with unresolved D. The germline V and J ends were trimmed by 0 bases and 8 bases, with 7 bases remaining between them. The CDR3 extends over 12 amino acids. The CDR3 bases are TGTGCCAGCAGTTTAGCGCTCGGCGGCTACACCTTC. It translates to CASSLALGGYTF.

The table lists this clonotype with many counts. The V call is TRBV14, the J call TRBJ1-3; D is perhaps TRBD1 (6 bases). The V and J ends lost 2 bases and 4 bases respectively, with 9 bases between them. This CDR3 spans 14 amino acids. CDR1 and CDR2 (germline): SGHDN, FVKESK. CDR3 sequence (DNA): TGTGCCAGCAGCCAACAGGGGCTGGGAAACACCATATATTTT. Translated, it gives CASSQQGLGNTIYF.

At least ten counts were recorded for this clonotype. This sequence joins TRBV12-3 or TRBV12-4 and TRBJ2-7; D call uncertain. V lost 7 bases and J lost 2, with 12 bases in between. CDR3 length: 13 residues. The CDR3 protein is CASTLGRTYEQYF. In DNA, the CDR3 is TGTGCCAGCACCTTAGGACGCACCTACGAGCAGTACTTC.

This clonotype showed up many times. An end of the junction does not agree with germline; a read error may underlie this. The gene calls are TRBV7-2 and TRBJ2-1; D ambiguous. This CDR3 spans 12 amino acids. Per germline, CDR1 SGHTA and CDR2 FQGNSA. The CDR3 region has the DNA TGTGCCAGCAGCTTAGAAGTTGGAGAGTTGAACTTC. It is translated as CASSLEVGELNF.

This clonotype appeared many times. The chain joins TRBV2 to TRBJ2-7, with 11 bases lining up with TRBD2. CDR1 and CDR2 from the germline V gene are SNHLY and FYNNEI. The CDR3 is 14 amino acids. The V and J ends lost 6 bases and 0 bases, in that order; junction bases with no gene match: 1. CDR3 DNA sequence: TGTGCCAGCAGCGGGACTAGCGGCTCCTACGAGCAGTACTTC. Encoded protein: CASSGTSGSYEQYF.